The sequence of this T cell receptor beta chain was determined in a study of blood T cell repertoires in COVID-19. Study context: Samples came from the United States, Italy and Spain, spanning acute and convalescent COVID-19. T cells, B-cell-depleted T cells, or PBMCs provided the cDNA or gDNA that served as material.

The sample holds a few counts of this clone. In the authors' workflow: By means of reference gene primer amplification, nucleated cell counts were estimated. Profiling relied on immunoSEQ multiplex PCR, and the TCRdb table lists in-frame clones only, not all of them. For V, J and clone size, that table is used; D and trimming come from the DNA. The sample comprises 220,000 or so clones, 80% to 85% of which are singletons, and around 2.7% rests with the top ten. Germline-derived CDR1 and CDR2 are DFQATT and SNEGSKA (reference sequence). V was trimmed by 7 bases and J by 2 bases, leaving 9 bases between them. The CDR3 runs 11 residues.

This TCR derives from a woman between 25 and 40 years old who had recovered from COVID-19. The sequenced material came from peripheral blood. The rearrangement uses TRBV20-1 and TRBJ2-7; D is possibly TRBD1 (5 bases). CDR3: CSVDSTYEQYF. The CDR3 nucleotides read TGCAGTGTAGACAGTACCTACGAGCAGTACTTC.